This T cell receptor (beta chain) was sequenced in a study of blood T cell repertoires in COVID-19. On the study more broadly: Sites in the United States, Italy and Spain provided acute and convalescent COVID-19 samples. Sources were T cells, B-cell-depleted T cells, or PBMCs; the material itself was cDNA or gDNA.

Authors' analysis steps: Quantification of nucleated cells was approximated via reference gene primer amplification. Sequenced by immunoSEQ multiplex PCR; TCRdb stores in-frame clones only, minus some. That table gives V, J and clone size, and the DNA gave D and trimming. The data hold roughly 240,000 clones, with approximately 86% observed a single time. The sample was peripheral blood. The sequence came from a woman aged 25-40 years who had recovered from COVID-19.

The CDR3 DNA is TGTGCCAGCAGCCTTCACGCAGGGTTGAATGAGCAGTTCTTC. Amino acid sequence: CASSLHAGLNEQFF. This rearrangement joins TRBV5-8 to TRBJ2-1; the D gene is possibly TRBD1 (5 bases). The V gene's germline CDR1 is SGHTS and CDR2 YDEGEE. The CDR3 loop spans 14 amino acids. The V end lost 4 bases, the J end lost 7 bases, and 15 bases lay between the germline ends.